Below, 27 T cell receptor beta chains from the same sample are listed, as sequenced in a study of cytomegalovirus exposure and HLA in healthy donors. This table comes from immunoSEQ multiplex PCR, and its TCRdb copy is limited to in-frame clones, with some not included. The table has 110,000 to 150,000 clones, approximately 90% seen once. The source material was PBMCs. Receptor source: a man between 18 and 35 years old in good health and CMV-seronegative.

This clone was counted between two and nine times. The rearrangement links TRBV7-8 to TRBJ1-4, with a tentative D call TRBD1 (5 bases). Deletions cut 3 bases from V and 8 bases from J, with 10 bases between. Per the germline V gene, CDR1 is SGHVS and CDR2 is FQNEAQ. The CDR3 length is 13 residues. The chain's CDR3 is CASSLTWGEKLFF. The CDR3 region has the DNA TGTGCCAGCAGCTTGACTTGGGGCGAAAAACTGTTTTTT.

The chain couples TRBV28 to TRBJ1-2, with no clear D. There are 14 residues in the CDR3. V was cut by 2 bases and J by 5 bases, with 12 bases left in between. Germline V gene lookup returns CDR1 MDHEN and CDR2 SYDVKM. DNA of the CDR3: TGTGCCAGCAGTTTAAATGAGCCGAGTTATGGCTACACCTTC. It codes for CASSLNEPSYGYTF.

The chain combines TRBV27 with TRBJ2-3; maybe TRBD2 (5 bases). Germline V CDR1 and CDR2: MNHEY, SMNVEV (reference sequence). There are 14 residues in the CDR3. V shed 1 base and J shed 2 bases, with 7 bases lying between them. The CDR3 DNA sequence: TGTGCCAGCAGTTTATACGGGATCACAGATACGCAGTATTTT. This gives the protein CASSLYGITDTQYF.

The chain joins TRBV7-6 to TRBJ2-1; 10 bases are a match to TRBD1. This CDR3 comprises 16 residues. V lost 2 bases to trimming and J lost 6 bases; unmatched junction nucleotides: 7. Germline-derived CDR1 and CDR2 are SGHVS and FNYEAQ. CDR3 sequence reads: CASSLIPGQGSNEQFF. The CDR3 bases are TGTGCCAGCAGCTTAATTCCGGGACAGGGGTCCAATGAGCAGTTCTTC.

V gene TRBV27 combines with J gene TRBJ2-1; TRBD2 matches at 8 bases. CDR3 length: 14 amino acids. Germline assignment: CDR1 MNHEY and CDR2 SMNVEV (reference sequence). The V and J ends lost 5 bases and 6 bases, in that order; junction bases with no gene match: 6. The CDR3 loop is CASSRTSSSNEQFF. The CDR3 bases are TGTGCCAGCAGTCGGACTAGCAGTAGCAATGAGCAGTTCTTC.

As concerns this clone: Germline and junction disagree at one end, which may indicate a read error. The J gene is TRBJ2-7, the V gene TRBV9, with 7 bases lining up with TRBD1. In germline, CDR1 is SGDLS, CDR2 YYNGEE. The CDR3 runs 13 residues. As DNA, the CDR3 is TGTGCCAGCAGCGGGGGACAGAGCTACGGGCAGTACTTC. Translated: CASSGGQSYGQYF.

J is TRBJ2-7 and V is TRBV9; 12 nucleotides agree with TRBD2. Losses at the gene ends were 4 bases for V and 5 bases for J; bases not matched to a gene: 7. The V gene's germline CDR1 is SGDLS and CDR2 YYNGEE. The CDR3 is made up of 15 amino acids. In DNA form, the CDR3 reads TGTGCCAGCAGCCCCCGACTAGCGGGGGTTAACGAGCAGTACTTC. Its translation: CASSPRLAGVNEQYF.

The V call is TRBV9, the J call TRBJ2-1; TRBD2 agrees at 9 bases. V gave up 4 bases and J gave up 5 bases; unmatched junction bases: 4. Germline V CDR1 and CDR2: SGDLS, YYNGEE. The CDR3 has 14 residues. CDR3 DNA: TGTGCCAGCAGCATTAGCGGGGGTGACAATGAGCAGTTCTTC. It is translated as CASSISGGDNEQFF.

The CDR3: CATSTRTGVGWEQYF. The CDR3 nucleotides are TGTGCCACCAGCACCCGGACAGGGGTAGGGTGGGAGCAGTACTTC. The chain joins TRBV15 to TRBJ2-7, with 9 positions matching TRBD1. The CDR3 has 15 amino acids. Germline values: CDR1 LNHNV, CDR2 YYDKDF (reference sequence). V trimming: 4 bases; J trimming: 7 bases; junction bases outside the gene matches: 11.

The chain recombines TRBV5-4 with TRBJ1-6; 8 positions agree with TRBD1. This CDR3 contains 14 residues. The trim removed 3 bases at V and 10 bases at J, leaving 6 bases unmatched. Germline-derived CDR1 and CDR2 are SGHNT and YYREEE (reference sequence). For the CDR3, the DNA is TGTGCCAGCAGCTACGACAGGGGAGGATCACCCCTCCACTTT. This translates into CASSYDRGGSPLHF.

The chain combines TRBV7-9 with TRBJ2-5, with D hard to call. The CDR3 covers 13 residues. Germline lookup yields CDR1 SEHNR and CDR2 FQNEAQ (reference sequence). Trimming cost V 1 base and J 2 bases, with 5 bases left between them. The CDR3 bases are TGTGCCAGCAGCTTAGAGACACAAGAGACCCAGTACTTC. Translating gives CASSLETQETQYF.

V and J are TRBV6-5 and TRBJ2-1; D not certain. V was shortened by 6 bases and J by 4 bases, with 10 bases between the two germline ends. The CDR3 contains 13 residues. From germline, CDR1 is MNHEY and CDR2 SVGAGI. The CDR3 DNA is TGTGCCAGCAGCCGCCCAGGTTACAATGAGCAGTTCTTC. It encodes CASSRPGYNEQFF.

The V and J genes are TRBV2 and TRBJ2-2; 7 bases match TRBD2. The CDR3 extends over 14 amino acids. The trim removed 6 bases at V and 0 bases at J, leaving 1 base unmatched. Germline CDR1 reads SNHLY; CDR2 reads FYNNEI. The CDR3 is CASRAGANTGELFF. In nucleotides, the CDR3 is TGTGCCAGCAGGGCGGGGGCGAACACCGGGGAGCTGTTTTTT.

This sequence joins TRBV2 and TRBJ2-1, with 8 bases that match TRBD2. J lost 3 bases, V lost 7 bases, and 11 bases had no gene match. Germline CDR1 and CDR2: SNHLY and FYNNEI. The CDR3 totals 16 residues. The CDR3 region is CASTGLRGGDYNEQFF. The CDR3 DNA follows: TGTGCCAGCACCGGGCTACGGGGGGGGGACTACAATGAGCAGTTCTTC.

This rearrangement joins TRBV1 to TRBJ1-4; the table's D call, TRBD1, was not checked against the DNA. TRBV1 is classified as a pseudogene. The CDR3 extends over 14 amino acids. The CDR3, as DNA: TGCACCAGCAGCCACGGGACAGGGAATGAAAAACTGTTTTTT. Translating gives CTSSHGTGNEKLFF.

The gene calls are TRBV18 and TRBJ2-5; TRBD2 aligns across 12 bases. J lost 0 bases, V lost 6 bases, and 14 bases had no gene match. This CDR3 spans 19 amino acids. Germline CDR1 and CDR2: KGHSH and LQKENI. As DNA, the CDR3 is TGTGCCAGCTCCTCCGACCGACTAGCGGGAGACGTCGACCAAGAGACCCAGTACTTC. This sequence encodes CASSSDRLAGDVDQETQYF.

DNA for the CDR3: TGTGCCAGCAGTGACGAGTGGGCTAGCGGCTCCTACGAGCAGTACGTC. Amino acid sequence: CASSDEWASGSYEQYV. V gene TRBV6-4 combines with J gene TRBJ2-7; 7 bases agree with TRBD2. The V gene end was trimmed by 2 bases and the J gene end by 0 bases; junction bases not matched to a gene: 7. The germline V gene encodes CDR1 MRHNA and CDR2 SNTAGT. The CDR3 contains 16 residues.

The rearrangement links TRBV4-2 to TRBJ1-2; the D gene is possibly TRBD1 (6 bases). Germline lookup yields CDR1 LGHNA and CDR2 YNFKEQ. CDR3 length: 15 amino acids. V was cut by 1 base and J by 7 bases, with 16 bases left in between. DNA for the CDR3: TGTGCCAGCAGCCAAGGGGTCGCAGGGGAGGGTGGCTACACCTTC. Protein product: CASSQGVAGEGGYTF.

The gene calls are TRBV15 and TRBJ2-1, with 8 bases fitting TRBD1. Germline-derived CDR1 and CDR2 are LNHNV and YYDKDF (reference sequence). V lost 5 bases and J lost 8; bases outside the gene matches: 17. The length of the CDR3 is 17 residues. The CDR3 sequence is CATSPRPGQAASDEQFF. The CDR3 region has the DNA TGTGCCACCAGCCCAAGACCGGGACAGGCGGCCTCGGATGAGCAGTTCTTC.

The genes are TRBV27 and TRBJ2-1, with 8 bases aligning to TRBD1. The CDR3 has 15 residues. Germline V lookup: CDR1 MNHEY, CDR2 SMNVEV (reference sequence). With V trimmed by 6 bases and J by 0 bases, 4 bases remained unmatched. CDR3 in DNA: TGTGCCAGCAGCGAACAGGGGGGCTCCTACAATGAGCAGTTCTTC. It specifies CASSEQGGSYNEQFF.

V and J are TRBV27 and TRBJ1-2; TRBD1 matches 7 bases. V lost 7 bases, J lost 4 bases, and 6 bases stayed unmatched. The CDR3 consists of 13 residues. CDR1 is MNHEY, CDR2 SMNVEV, per germline (reference sequence). The CDR3 DNA sequence: TGTGCCAGCACTACAGGGGTCGCCTATGGCTACACCTTC. The encoded protein is CASTTGVAYGYTF.

CDR3 sequence (DNA): TGCGCCAGCAGCCGGACACAGGGCACAGCCTCCTACGAGCAGTACTTC. This encodes CASSRTQGTASYEQYF. This chain links TRBV5-1 with TRBJ2-7; D possibly corresponds to TRBD1 (6 bases). The CDR3 length is 16 residues. V lost 4 bases, J lost 0 bases, and 17 bases lay in between. The V gene's germline CDR1 is SGHRS and CDR2 YFSETQ. The full variable domain, completed using reference TRBV5-1 and TRBJ2-7, is KAGVTQTPRYLIKTRGQQVTLSCSPISGHRSVSWYQQTPGQGLQFLFEYFSETQRNKGNFPGRFSGRQFSNSRSEMNVSTLELGDSALYLCASSRTQGTASYEQYFGPGTRLTVT.

The chain links TRBV11-1 to TRBJ1-1; the match to TRBD1 covers 7 bases. V was pared by 2 bases and J by 1 base, with 4 bases of the junction left unmatched. The CDR3 loop spans 15 amino acids. The germline gives CDR1 SGHAT, CDR2 FQDESV (reference sequence). The CDR3 sequence: CASSLTRTGNTEAFF. CDR3 nucleotide sequence: TGTGCCAGCAGCTTAACCCGGACAGGGAACACTGAAGCTTTCTTT.

CDR3 sequence: CASSLARNRDSRNQPQHF. DNA of the CDR3: TGTGCCAGCAGCTTAGCTCGGAACCGGGACAGCAGGAATCAGCCCCAGCATTTT. This chain links TRBV7-8 with TRBJ1-5; 7 nucleotides align to TRBD1. This CDR3 is 18 amino acids long. CDR1 and CDR2 from the germline V gene are SGHVS and FQNEAQ. V lost 0 bases, J lost 4 bases, and 12 bases stayed unmatched.

The rearrangement links TRBV15 to TRBJ2-1; 12 bases align to TRBD1. The germline V gene encodes CDR1 LNHNV and CDR2 YYDKDF (reference sequence). J was trimmed by 7 bases and V by 9 bases; bases with no gene match: 7. The CDR3 runs to 14 residues. As DNA, the CDR3 is TGTGCCACTGGCCTGGGACAGGGGGCGAATGAGCAGTTCTTC. It is translated as CATGLGQGANEQFF.

V and J are TRBV21-1 and TRBJ2-3; TRBD2 reflects the table's D call only, with no check against the DNA. TRBV21-1 is a pseudogene. This CDR3 is 16 amino acids long. The CDR3 protein is CASIGRWREFTDTQYF. The CDR3, as DNA: TGTGCCAGCATCGGTCGGTGGCGGGAATTCACAGATACGCAGTATTTT.

In this sample, this clone turned up a few times. The chain couples TRBV6-1 to TRBJ1-2; D is uncertain. Germline loops: CDR1 MNHNS, CDR2 SASEGT. V was clipped by 1 base and J by 2 bases, with 8 bases between them. This CDR3 spans 14 amino acids. In DNA, the CDR3 is TGTGCCAGCAGTGAAGGTCCCCAAAACTATGGCTACACCTTC. Amino acids: CASSEGPQNYGYTF.